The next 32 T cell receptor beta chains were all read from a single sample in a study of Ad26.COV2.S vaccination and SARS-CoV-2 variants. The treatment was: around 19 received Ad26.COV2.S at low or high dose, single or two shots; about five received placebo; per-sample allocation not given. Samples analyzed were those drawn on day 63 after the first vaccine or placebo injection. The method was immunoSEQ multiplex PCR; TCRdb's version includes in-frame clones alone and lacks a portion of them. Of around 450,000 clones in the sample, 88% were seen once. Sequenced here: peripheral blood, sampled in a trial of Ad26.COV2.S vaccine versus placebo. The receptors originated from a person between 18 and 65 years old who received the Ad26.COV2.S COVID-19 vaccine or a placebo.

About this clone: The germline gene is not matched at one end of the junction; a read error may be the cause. The CDR3 sequence is CAASDLGLGFETQYF. The CDR3 DNA reads as TGTGCCGCCAGTGATTTGGGGCTGGGGTTTGAGACCCAGTACTTC. V gene TRBV24-1 combines with J gene TRBJ2-5, with D tentatively TRBD1 (5 bases). This CDR3 is built from 15 residues. Germline assignment: CDR1 KGHDR and CDR2 SFDVKD.

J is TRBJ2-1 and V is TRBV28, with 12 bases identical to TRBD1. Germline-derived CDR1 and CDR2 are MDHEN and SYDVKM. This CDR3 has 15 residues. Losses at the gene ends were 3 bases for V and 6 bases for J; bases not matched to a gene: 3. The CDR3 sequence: CASSFRDRGLNEQFF. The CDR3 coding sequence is TGTGCCAGCAGTTTCCGGGACAGGGGGCTCAATGAGCAGTTCTTC.

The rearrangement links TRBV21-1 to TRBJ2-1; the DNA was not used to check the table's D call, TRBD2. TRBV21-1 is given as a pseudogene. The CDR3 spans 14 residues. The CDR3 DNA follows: TGTGCCAGCAGCTCCCGAGGGCTCCACAATGAGCAGTTCTTC. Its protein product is CASSSRGLHNEQFF.

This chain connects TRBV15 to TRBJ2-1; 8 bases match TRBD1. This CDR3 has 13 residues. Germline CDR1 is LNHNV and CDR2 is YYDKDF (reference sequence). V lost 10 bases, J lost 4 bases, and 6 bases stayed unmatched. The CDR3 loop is CAIRTGPYNEQFF. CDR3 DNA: TGTGCCATCCGGACAGGGCCATACAATGAGCAGTTCTTC.

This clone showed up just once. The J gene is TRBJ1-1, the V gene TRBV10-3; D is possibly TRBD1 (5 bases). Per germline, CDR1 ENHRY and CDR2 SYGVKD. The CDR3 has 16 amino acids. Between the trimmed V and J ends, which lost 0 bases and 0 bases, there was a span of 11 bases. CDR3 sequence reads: CAISESWGVLNTEAFF. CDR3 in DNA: TGTGCCATCAGTGAGTCCTGGGGCGTTTTGAACACTGAAGCTTTCTTT.

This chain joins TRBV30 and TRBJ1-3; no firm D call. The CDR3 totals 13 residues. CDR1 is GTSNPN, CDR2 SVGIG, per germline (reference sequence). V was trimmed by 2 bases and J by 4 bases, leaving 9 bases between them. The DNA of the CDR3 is TGTGCCTGGAGTCGGGGTCCGGGAAACACCATATATTTT. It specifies CAWSRGPGNTIYF.

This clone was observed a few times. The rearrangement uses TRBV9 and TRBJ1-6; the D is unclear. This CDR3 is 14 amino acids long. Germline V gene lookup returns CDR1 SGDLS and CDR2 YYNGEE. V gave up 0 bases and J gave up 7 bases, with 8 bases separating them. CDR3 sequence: CASSVGGLNSPLHF. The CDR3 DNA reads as TGTGCCAGCAGCGTAGGAGGACTGAATTCACCCCTCCACTTT.

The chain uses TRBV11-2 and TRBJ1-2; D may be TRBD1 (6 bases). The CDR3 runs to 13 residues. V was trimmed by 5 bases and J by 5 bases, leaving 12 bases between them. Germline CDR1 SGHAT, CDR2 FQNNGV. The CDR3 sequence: CASSPTGKYGYTF. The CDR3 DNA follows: TGTGCCAGCAGCCCGACAGGAAAATATGGCTACACCTTC.

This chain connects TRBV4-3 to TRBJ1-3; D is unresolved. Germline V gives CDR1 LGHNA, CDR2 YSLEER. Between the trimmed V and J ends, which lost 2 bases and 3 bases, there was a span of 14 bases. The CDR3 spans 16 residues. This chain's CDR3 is CASSQSQPFGGNTIYF. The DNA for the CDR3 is TGCGCCAGCAGCCAATCGCAGCCTTTTGGTGGAAACACCATATATTTT.

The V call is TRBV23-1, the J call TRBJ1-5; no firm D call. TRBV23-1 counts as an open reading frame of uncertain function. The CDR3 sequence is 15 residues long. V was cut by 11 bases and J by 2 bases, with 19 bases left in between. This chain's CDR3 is CAGLLGGVGNQPQHF. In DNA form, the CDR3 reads TGCGCCGGGCTTTTGGGCGGTGTGGGCAATCAGCCCCAGCATTTT.

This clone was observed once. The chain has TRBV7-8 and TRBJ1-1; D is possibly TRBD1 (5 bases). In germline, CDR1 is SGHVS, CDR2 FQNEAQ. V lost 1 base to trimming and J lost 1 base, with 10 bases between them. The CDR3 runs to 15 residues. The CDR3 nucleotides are TGTGCCAGCAGCTTAGTCGGGGGATCGAACACTGAAGCTTTCTTT. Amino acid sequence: CASSLVGGSNTEAFF.

Here the CDR3 DNA reads TGTGCCAGCAGTTATTCCGGGGTCTACGAGCAGTACTTC. Translating it yields CASSYSGVYEQYF. The chain combines TRBV6-5 with TRBJ2-7; perhaps TRBD2 as D (5 bases). Looked up from germline, CDR1 is MNHEY and CDR2 is SVGAGI. V was trimmed by 3 bases and J by 3 bases, leaving 9 bases between them. This CDR3 spans 13 amino acids.

The CDR3 DNA is TGTGCCAGCAGTCATCGTCAGACAGGGGTTTTGGAGACCCAGTACTTC. It codes for CASSHRQTGVLETQYF. V gene TRBV28 combines with J gene TRBJ2-5; 8 positions agree with TRBD1. The CDR3 spans 16 residues. CDR1 is MDHEN, CDR2 SYDVKM, per germline. V dropped 5 bases and J dropped 5; count of bases not matched to a gene: 13.

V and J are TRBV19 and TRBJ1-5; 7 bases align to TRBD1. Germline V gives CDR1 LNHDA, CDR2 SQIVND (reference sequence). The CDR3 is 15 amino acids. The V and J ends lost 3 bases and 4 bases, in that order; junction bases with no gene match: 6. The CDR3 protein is CASSIRDRPNQPQHF. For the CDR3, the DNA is TGTGCCAGTAGTATCCGGGACAGACCTAATCAGCCCCAGCATTTT.

CDR3 sequence (DNA): TGTGCCATCAGTGGCGGGGGCCAAGAGACCCAGTACTTC. It codes for CAISGGGQETQYF. V usage is TRBV10-3 and J usage is TRBJ2-5, with 7 positions matching TRBD2. Germline V gene sequence: CDR1 ENHRY, CDR2 SYGVKD. The CDR3 totals 13 residues. Trimming removed 4 bases from V and 1 base from J; junction bases left unmatched: 0.

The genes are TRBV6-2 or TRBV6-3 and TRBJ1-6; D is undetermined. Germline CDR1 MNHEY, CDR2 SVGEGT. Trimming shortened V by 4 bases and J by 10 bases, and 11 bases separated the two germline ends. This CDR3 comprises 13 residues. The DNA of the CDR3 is TGTGCCAGCAGTTGGGCCCAGAAATCACCCCTCCACTTT. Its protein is CASSWAQKSPLHF.

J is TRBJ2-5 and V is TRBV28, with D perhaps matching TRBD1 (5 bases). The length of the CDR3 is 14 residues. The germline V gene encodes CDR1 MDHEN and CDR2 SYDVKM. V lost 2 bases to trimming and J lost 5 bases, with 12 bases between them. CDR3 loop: CASSLAGIGETQYF. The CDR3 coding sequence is TGTGCCAGCAGTTTAGCAGGGATAGGGGAGACCCAGTACTTC. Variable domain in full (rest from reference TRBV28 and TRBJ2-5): DVKVTQSSRYLVKRTGEKVFLECVQDMDHENMFWYRQDPGLGLRLIYFSYDVKMKEKGDIPEGYSVSREKKERFSLILESASTNQTSMYLCASSLAGIGETQYFGPGTRLLVL.

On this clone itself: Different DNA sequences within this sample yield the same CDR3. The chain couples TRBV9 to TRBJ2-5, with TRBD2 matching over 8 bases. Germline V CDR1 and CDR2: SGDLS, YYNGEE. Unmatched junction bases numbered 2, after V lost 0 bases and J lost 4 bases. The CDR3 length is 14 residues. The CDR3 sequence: CASSVGTSRETQYF. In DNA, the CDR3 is TGTGCCAGCAGCGTAGGGACTAGCAGAGAGACCCAGTACTTC.

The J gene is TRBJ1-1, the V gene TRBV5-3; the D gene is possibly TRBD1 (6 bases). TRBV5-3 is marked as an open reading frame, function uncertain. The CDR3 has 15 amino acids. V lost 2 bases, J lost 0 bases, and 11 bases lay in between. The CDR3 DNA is TGTGCCAGAAGCTTCCACAGGGAAATGAACACTGAAGCTTTCTTT. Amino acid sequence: CARSFHREMNTEAFF.

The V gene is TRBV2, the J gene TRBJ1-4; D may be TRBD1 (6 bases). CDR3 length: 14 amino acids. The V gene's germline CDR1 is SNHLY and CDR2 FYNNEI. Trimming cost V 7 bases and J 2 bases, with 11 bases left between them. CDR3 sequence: CASTGQRTNEKLFF. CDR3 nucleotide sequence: TGTGCCAGCACCGGACAGCGTACTAATGAAAAACTGTTTTTT.

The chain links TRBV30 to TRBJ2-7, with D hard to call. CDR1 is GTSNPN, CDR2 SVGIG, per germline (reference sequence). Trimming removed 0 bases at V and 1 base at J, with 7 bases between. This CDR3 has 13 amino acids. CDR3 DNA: TGTGCCTGGAGTGTAAAGGTTTCCTACGAGCAGTACTTC. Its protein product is CAWSVKVSYEQYF.

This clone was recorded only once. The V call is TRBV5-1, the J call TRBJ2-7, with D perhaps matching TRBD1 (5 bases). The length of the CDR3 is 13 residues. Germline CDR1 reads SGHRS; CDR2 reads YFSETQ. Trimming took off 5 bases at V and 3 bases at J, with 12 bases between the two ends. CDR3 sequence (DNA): TGCGCCAGCAGACCCGCAGGGATCTACGAGCAGTACTTC. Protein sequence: CASRPAGIYEQYF.

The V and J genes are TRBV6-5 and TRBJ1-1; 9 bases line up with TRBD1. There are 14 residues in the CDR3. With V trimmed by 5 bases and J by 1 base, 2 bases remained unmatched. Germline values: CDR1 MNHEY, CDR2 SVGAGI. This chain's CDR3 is CASSQDRGNTEAFF. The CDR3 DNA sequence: TGTGCCAGCAGTCAGGACAGGGGGAACACTGAAGCTTTCTTT.

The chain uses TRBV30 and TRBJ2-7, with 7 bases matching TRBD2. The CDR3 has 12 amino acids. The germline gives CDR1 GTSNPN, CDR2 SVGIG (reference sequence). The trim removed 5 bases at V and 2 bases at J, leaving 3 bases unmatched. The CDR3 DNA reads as TGTGCCTGGGGCCGGGGGGCCTACGAGCAGTACTTC. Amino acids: CAWGRGAYEQYF.

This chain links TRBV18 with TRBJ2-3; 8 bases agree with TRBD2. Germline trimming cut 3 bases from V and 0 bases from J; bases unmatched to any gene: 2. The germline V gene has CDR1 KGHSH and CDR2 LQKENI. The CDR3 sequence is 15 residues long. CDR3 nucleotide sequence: TGTGCCAGCTCACCGGTAGCGGGGAGCACAGATACGCAGTATTTT. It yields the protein CASSPVAGSTDTQYF. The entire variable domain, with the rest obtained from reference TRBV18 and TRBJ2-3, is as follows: NAGVMQNPRHLVRRRGQEARLRCSPMKGHSHVYWYRQLPEEGLKFMVYLQKENIIDESGMPKERFSAEFPKEGPSILRIQQVVRGDSAAYFCASSPVAGSTDTQYFGPGTRLTVL.

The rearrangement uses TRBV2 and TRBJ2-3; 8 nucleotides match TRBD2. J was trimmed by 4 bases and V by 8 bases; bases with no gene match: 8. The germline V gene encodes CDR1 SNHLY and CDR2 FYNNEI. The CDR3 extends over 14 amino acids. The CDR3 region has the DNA TGTGCCAGCCCAGAACGGGGGGGCCCAGATACGCAGTATTTT. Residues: CASPERGGPDTQYF.

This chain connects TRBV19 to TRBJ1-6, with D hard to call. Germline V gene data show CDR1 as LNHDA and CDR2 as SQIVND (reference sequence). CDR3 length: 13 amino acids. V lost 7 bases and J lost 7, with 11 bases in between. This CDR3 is CASTPARNSPLHF. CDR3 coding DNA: TGTGCCAGTACCCCAGCACGGAATTCACCCCTCCACTTT.

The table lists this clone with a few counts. The chain's CDR3 is CASTKTGPYEQYF. The CDR3 nucleotides are TGTGCCAGCACCAAGACAGGACCCTACGAGCAGTACTTC. The chain recombines TRBV7-2 with TRBJ2-7; possible D gene TRBD1, 6 bases. Trimming left V 7 bases short and J 2 bases short, with 12 bases between. The CDR3 is made up of 13 amino acids. CDR1 and CDR2 (germline): SGHTA, FQGNSA.

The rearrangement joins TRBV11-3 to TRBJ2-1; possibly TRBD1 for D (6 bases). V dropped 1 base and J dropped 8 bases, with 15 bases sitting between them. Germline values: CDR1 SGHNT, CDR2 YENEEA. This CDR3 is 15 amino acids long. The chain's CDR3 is CASSLGTAGYDEQFF. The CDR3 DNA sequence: TGTGCCAGCAGCTTAGGGACAGCTGGATACGATGAGCAGTTCTTC.

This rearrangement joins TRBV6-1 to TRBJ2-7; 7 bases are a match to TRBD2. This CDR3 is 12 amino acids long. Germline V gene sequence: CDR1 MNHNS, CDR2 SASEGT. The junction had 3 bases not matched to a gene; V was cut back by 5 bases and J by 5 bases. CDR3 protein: CASSPAGDEQYF. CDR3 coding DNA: TGTGCCAGCAGTCCGGCGGGGGACGAGCAGTACTTC.

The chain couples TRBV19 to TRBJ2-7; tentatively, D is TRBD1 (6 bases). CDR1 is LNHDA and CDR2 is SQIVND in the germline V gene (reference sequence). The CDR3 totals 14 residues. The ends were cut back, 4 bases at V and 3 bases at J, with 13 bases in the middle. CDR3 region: CASSTGTPYYEQYF. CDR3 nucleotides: TGTGCCAGTAGTACTGGGACACCCTACTACGAGCAGTACTTC. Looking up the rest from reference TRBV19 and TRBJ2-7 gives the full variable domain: DGGITQSPKYLFRKEGQNVTLSCEQNLNHDAMYWYRQDPGQGLRLIYYSQIVNDFQKGDIAEGYSVSREKKESFPLTVTSAQKNPTAFYLCASSTGTPYYEQYFGPGTRLTVT.

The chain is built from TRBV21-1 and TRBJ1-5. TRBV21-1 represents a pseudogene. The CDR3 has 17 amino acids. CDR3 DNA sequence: TGTGCCAGCAGCAAAAGGACCCTGGGGGGTGGCAATCAGCCCCAGCATTTT. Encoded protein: CASSKRTLGGGNQPQHF.